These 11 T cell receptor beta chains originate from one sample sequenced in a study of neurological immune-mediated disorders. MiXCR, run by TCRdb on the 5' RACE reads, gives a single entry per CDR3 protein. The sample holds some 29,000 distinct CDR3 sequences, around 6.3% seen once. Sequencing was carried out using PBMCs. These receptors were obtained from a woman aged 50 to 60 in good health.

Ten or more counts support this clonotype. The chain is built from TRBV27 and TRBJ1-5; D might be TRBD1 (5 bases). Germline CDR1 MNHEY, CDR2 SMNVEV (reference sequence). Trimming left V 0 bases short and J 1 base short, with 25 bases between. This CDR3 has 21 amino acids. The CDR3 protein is CASSLSPLPKSDSPSNQPQHF. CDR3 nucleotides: TGTGCCAGCAGTTTATCCCCGCTACCTAAATCAGACAGTCCCAGCAATCAGCCCCAGCATTTT.

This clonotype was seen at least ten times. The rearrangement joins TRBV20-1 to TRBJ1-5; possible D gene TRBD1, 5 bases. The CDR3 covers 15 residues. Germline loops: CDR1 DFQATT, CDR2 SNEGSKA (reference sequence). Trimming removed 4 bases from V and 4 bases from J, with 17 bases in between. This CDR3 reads CSAKSSAGPNQPQHF. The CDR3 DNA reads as TGCAGTGCTAAATCTTCAGCAGGGCCAAATCAGCCCCAGCATTTT.

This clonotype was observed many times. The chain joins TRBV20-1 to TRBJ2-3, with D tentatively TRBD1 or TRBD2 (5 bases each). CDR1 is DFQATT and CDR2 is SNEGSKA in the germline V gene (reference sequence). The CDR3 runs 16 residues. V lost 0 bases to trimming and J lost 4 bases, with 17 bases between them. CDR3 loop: CSARDLRGVMSDTQYF. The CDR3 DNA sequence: TGCAGTGCTAGAGATCTGCGAGGGGTTATGTCAGATACGCAGTATTTT.

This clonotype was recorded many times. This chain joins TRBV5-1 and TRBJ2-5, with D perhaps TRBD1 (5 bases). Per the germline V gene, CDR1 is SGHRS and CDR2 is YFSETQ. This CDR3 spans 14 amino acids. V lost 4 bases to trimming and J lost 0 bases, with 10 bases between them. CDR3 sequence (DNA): TGCGCCAGCAGCCGCAGGGATTACCAAGAGACCCAGTACTTC. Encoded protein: CASSRRDYQETQYF. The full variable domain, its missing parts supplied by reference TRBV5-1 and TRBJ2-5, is KAGVTQTPRYLIKTRGQQVTLSCSPISGHRSVSWYQQTPGQGLQFLFEYFSETQRNKGNFPGRFSGRQFSNSRSEMNVSTLELGDSALYLCASSRRDYQETQYFGPGTRLLVL.

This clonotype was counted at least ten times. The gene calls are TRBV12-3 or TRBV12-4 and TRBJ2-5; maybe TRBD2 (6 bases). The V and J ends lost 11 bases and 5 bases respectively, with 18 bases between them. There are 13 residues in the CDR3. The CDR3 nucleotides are TGTGCCTCCATCGAGGACTATCGGGAGACCCAGTACTTC. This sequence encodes CASIEDYRETQYF.

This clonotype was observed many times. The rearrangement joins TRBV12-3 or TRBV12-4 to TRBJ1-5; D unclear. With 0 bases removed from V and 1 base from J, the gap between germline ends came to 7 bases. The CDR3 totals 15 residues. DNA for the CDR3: TGTGCCAGCAGTTTAGCGGGTCAGAGCAATCAGCCCCAGCATTTT. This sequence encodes CASSLAGQSNQPQHF.

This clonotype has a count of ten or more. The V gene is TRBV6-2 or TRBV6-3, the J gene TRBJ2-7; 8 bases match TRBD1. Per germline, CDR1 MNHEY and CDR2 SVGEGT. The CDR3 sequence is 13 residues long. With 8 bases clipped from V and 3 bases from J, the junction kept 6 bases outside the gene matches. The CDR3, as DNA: TGTGCCAGCTTGGACAGGGTCGTCTACGAGCAGTACTTC. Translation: CASLDRVVYEQYF.

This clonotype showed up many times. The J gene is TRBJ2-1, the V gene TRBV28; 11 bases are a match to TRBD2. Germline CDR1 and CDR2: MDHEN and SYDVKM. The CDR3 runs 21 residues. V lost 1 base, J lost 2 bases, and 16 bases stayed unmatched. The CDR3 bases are TGTGCCAGCAGTTTATATTTCGGGCCCCTTAGCGGGGGGGCACCCTACAATGAGCAGTTCTTC. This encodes CASSLYFGPLSGGAPYNEQFF. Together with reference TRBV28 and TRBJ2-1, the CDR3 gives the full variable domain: DVKVTQSSRYLVKRTGEKVFLECVQDMDHENMFWYRQDPGLGLRLIYFSYDVKMKEKGDIPEGYSVSREKKERFSLILESASTNQTSMYLCASSLYFGPLSGGAPYNEQFFGPGTRLTVL.

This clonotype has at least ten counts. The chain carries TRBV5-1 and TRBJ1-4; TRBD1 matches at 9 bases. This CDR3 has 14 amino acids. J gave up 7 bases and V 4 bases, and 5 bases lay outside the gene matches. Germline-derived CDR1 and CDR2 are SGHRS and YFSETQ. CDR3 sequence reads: CASSRDRAVEKLFF. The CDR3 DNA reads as TGCGCCAGCAGCCGGGACAGGGCGGTTGAAAAACTGTTTTTT.

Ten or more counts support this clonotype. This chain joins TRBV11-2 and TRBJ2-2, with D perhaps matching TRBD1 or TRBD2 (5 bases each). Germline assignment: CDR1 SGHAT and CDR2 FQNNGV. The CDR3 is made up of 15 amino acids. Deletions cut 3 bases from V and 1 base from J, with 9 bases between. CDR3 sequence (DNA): TGTGCCAGCAGCTTGGGGACGGTGAACACCGGGGAGCTGTTTTTT. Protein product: CASSLGTVNTGELFF.

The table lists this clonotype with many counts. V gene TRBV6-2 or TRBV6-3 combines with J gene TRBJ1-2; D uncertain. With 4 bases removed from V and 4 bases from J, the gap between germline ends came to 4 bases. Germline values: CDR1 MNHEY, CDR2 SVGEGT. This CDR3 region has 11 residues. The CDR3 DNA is TGTGCCAGCAGTTCCAGCTATGGCTACACCTTC. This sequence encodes CASSSSYGYTF.